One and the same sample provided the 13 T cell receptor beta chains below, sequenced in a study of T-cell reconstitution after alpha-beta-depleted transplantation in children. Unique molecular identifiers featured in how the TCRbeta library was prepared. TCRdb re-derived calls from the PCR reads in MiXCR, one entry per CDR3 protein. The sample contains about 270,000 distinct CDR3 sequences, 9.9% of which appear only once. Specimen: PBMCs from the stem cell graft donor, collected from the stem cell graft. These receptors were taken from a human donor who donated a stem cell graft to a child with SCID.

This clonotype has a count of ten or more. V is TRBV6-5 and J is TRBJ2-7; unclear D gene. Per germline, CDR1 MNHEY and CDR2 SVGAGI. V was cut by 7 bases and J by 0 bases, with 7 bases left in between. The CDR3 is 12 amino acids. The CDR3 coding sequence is TGTGCCAGCACGGGTAACTCCTACGAGCAGTACTTC. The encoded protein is CASTGNSYEQYF.

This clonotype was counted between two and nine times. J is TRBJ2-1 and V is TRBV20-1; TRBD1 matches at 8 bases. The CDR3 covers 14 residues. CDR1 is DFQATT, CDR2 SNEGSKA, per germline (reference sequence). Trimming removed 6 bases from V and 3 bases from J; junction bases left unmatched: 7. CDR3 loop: CSASSQGVYNEQFF. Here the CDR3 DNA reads TGCAGTGCATCATCACAGGGGGTCTACAATGAGCAGTTCTTC.

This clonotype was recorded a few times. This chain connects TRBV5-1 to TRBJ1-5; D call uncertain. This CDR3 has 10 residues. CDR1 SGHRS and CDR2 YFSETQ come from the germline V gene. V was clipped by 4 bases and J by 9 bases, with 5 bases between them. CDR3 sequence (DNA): TGCGCCAGCAGCCCCAGGCCCCAGCATTTT. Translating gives CASSPRPQHF.

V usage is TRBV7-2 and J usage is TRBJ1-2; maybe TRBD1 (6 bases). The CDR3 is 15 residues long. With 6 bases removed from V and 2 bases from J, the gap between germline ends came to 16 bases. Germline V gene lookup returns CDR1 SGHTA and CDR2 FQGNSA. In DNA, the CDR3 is TGTGCCAGCAGGGGGGCGGGGGAGGTCAACTATGGCTACACCTTC. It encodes CASRGAGEVNYGYTF.

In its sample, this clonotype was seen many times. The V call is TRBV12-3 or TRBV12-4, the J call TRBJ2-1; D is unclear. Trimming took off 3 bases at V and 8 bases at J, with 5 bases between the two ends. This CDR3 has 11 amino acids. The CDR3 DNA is TGTGCCAGCAGTTTCTTCCATGAGCAGTTCTTC. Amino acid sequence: CASSFFHEQFF.

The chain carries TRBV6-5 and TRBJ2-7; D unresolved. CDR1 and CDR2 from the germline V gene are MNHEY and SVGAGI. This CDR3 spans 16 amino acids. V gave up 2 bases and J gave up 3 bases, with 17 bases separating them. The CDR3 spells CASSYDRTEAIYEQYF. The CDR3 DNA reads TGTGCCAGCAGTTACGATAGAACAGAAGCCATCTACGAGCAGTACTTC.

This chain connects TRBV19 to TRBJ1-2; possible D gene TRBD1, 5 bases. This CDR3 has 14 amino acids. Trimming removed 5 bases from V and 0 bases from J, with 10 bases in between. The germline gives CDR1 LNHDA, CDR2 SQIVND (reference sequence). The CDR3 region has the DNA TGTGCCAGTAGTTCACAGGCAACTAACTATGGCTACACCTTC. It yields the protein CASSSQATNYGYTF.

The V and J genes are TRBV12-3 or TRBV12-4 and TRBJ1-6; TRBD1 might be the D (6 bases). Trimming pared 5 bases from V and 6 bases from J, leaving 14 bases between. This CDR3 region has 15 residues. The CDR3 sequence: CASSTGQPTNSPLHF. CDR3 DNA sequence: TGTGCCAGCAGTACTGGACAGCCAACTAATTCACCCCTCCACTTT.

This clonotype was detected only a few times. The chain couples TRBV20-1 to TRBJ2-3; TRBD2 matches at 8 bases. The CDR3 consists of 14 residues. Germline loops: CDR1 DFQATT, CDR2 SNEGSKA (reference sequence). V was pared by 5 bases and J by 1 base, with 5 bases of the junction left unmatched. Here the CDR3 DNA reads TGCAGTGCTCGGGGGGGGCTTGGCACAGATACGCAGTATTTT. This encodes CSARGGLGTDTQYF.

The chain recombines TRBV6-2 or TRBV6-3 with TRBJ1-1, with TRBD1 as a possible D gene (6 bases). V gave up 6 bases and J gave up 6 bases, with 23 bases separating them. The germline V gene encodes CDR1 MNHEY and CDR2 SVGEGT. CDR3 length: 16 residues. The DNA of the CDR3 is TGTGCCAGCAGACCAGGGGAGTCTAGACGGGCGCCTGAAGCTTTCTTT. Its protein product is CASRPGESRRAPEAFF.

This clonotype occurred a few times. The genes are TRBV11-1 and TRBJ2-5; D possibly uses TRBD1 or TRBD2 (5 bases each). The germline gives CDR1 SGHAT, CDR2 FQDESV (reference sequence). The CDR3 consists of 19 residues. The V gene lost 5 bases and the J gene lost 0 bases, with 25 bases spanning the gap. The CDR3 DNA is TGTGCCAGCAGCGTACTTGATGTGGGGGTCACCTCTTACCAAGAGACCCAGTACTTC. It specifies CASSVLDVGVTSYQETQYF. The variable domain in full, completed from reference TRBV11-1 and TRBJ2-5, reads EAEVAQSPRYKITEKSQAVAFWCDPISGHATLYWYRQILGQGPELLVQFQDESVVDDSQLPKDRFSAERLKGVDSTLKIQPAELGDSAMYLCASSVLDVGVTSYQETQYFGPGTRLLVL.

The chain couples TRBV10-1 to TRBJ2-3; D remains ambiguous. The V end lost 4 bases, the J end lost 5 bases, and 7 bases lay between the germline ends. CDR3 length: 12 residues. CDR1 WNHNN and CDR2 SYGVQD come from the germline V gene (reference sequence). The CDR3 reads CASSGNGDTQYF. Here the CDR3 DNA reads TGCGCCAGCAGTGGGAACGGAGATACGCAGTATTTT.

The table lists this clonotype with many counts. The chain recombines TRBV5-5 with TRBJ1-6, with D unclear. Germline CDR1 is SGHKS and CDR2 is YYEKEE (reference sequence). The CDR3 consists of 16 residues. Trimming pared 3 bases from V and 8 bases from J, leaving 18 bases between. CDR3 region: CASSSNAGRVDSPLHF. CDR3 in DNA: TGTGCCAGCAGCTCAAACGCCGGACGGGTGGATTCACCCCTCCACTTT.